The 20 T cell receptor beta chains below all came from one sample that was sequenced in a study of cytomegalovirus exposure and HLA in healthy donors. PCR primers comprised 60 Vbeta and 13 Jbeta primers. Libraries were prepared by immunoSEQ multiplex PCR; TCRdb keeps only in-frame clonotypes and omits some of them. The sample records around 130,000 clones, around 83% being singletons. Sequenced: PBMCs. These receptors came from a girl aged 2 to 9 in good health and CMV-seronegative.

This sequence joins TRBV6-1 and TRBJ2-1; perhaps TRBD1 as D (5 bases). Per germline, CDR1 MNHNS and CDR2 SASEGT. The V and J ends lost 1 base and 5 bases respectively, with 6 bases between them. The CDR3 length is 13 residues. The CDR3 sequence is CASSEEGHNEQFF. Here the CDR3 DNA reads TGTGCCAGCAGTGAAGAGGGGCACAATGAGCAGTTCTTC.

The rearrangement uses TRBV7-8 and TRBJ2-7; 8 nucleotides align to TRBD2. Trimming removed 5 bases from V and 6 bases from J; junction bases left unmatched: 3. The CDR3 sequence is 12 residues long. Germline-derived CDR1 and CDR2 are SGHVS and FQNEAQ. CDR3 DNA: TGTGCCAGCAGCCAGGGACTAGGCGAGCAGTACTTC. This sequence encodes CASSQGLGEQYF.

The sample holds a few counts of this clone. The CDR3 DNA follows: TGCGCCAGCAGCCACCGGGAAGAAAAACTGTTTTTT. Amino acids: CASSHREEKLFF. The genes are TRBV4-1 and TRBJ1-4; D ambiguous. The CDR3 loop spans 12 amino acids. From germline, CDR1 is MGHRA and CDR2 YSYEKL. The V end lost 3 bases, the J end lost 8 bases, and 7 bases lay between the germline ends.

This chain uses TRBV30 with TRBJ1-5; 9 bases fit TRBD1. The CDR3 has 16 residues. The germline CDR1 and CDR2 sequences are GTSNPN and SVGIG (reference sequence). With 1 base clipped from V and 1 base from J, the junction kept 5 bases outside the gene matches. The CDR3 spells CAWSDRGRLSNQPQHF. CDR3 nucleotides: TGTGCCTGGAGTGACAGGGGGCGCTTGAGCAATCAGCCCCAGCATTTT. Filled out from reference TRBV30 and TRBJ1-5, the complete variable domain reads SQTIHQWPATLVQPVGSPLSLECTVEGTSNPNLYWYRQAAGRGLQLLFYSVGIGQISSEVPQNLSASRPQDRQFILSSKKLLLSDSGFYLCAWSDRGRLSNQPQHFGDGTRLSIL.

This clone was recorded only once. The V and J genes are TRBV2 and TRBJ2-3; TRBD2 matches 8 bases. The CDR3 has 15 amino acids. Germline trimming cut 9 bases from V and 4 bases from J; bases unmatched to any gene: 12. CDR1 is SNHLY and CDR2 is FYNNEI in the germline V gene. The CDR3 nucleotides are TGTGCCAGTTACGACCGGGGGGGCCGGGCAGATACGCAGTATTTT. Translated: CASYDRGGRADTQYF.

This clone was seen a few times. Because it lacks the conserved phenylalanine or tryptophan at the end, this CDR3 is likely a read error. No DNA is shown, since the ends of the CDR3 on it are uncertain; the CDR3 is the one TCRdb lists. This chain connects TRBV2 to TRBJ1-4. The CDR3 comprises 12 residues, both ends counted. The germline gives CDR1 SNHLY, CDR2 FYNNEI. CDR3 sequence: CASSLDGVRLRL.

This chain joins TRBV7-3 and TRBJ1-2; 9 bases match TRBD1. CDR3 size: 16 residues. Germline V gene data show CDR1 as SGHTA and CDR2 as FQGTGA. With 3 bases clipped from V and 6 bases from J, the junction kept 11 bases outside the gene matches. CDR3 protein: CASSFTGGTGSNGYTF. CDR3 DNA: TGTGCCAGCAGCTTCACTGGGGGGACAGGGAGTAATGGCTACACCTTC.

The chain combines TRBV6-5 with TRBJ1-6; D unresolved. Trimming took 0 bases from V and 6 from J, leaving 3 bases between them. The CDR3 covers 13 residues. Per germline, CDR1 MNHEY and CDR2 SVGAGI. CDR3 sequence reads: CASSYSVNSPLHF. For the CDR3, the DNA is TGTGCCAGCAGTTACTCCGTTAATTCACCCCTCCACTTT.

The V gene is TRBV27, the J gene TRBJ2-5; 7 nucleotides match TRBD1. J was trimmed by 3 bases and V by 3 bases; bases with no gene match: 4. Germline loops: CDR1 MNHEY, CDR2 SMNVEV (reference sequence). The CDR3 is 14 amino acids. For the CDR3, the DNA is TGTGCCAGCAGTTTTTTAGGGGGCAAAGAGACCCAGTACTTC. This sequence encodes CASSFLGGKETQYF.

The V call is TRBV27, the J call TRBJ1-4; 12 bases are shared with TRBD1. V was pared by 5 bases and J by 2 bases, with 6 bases of the junction left unmatched. Germline V gene sequence: CDR1 MNHEY, CDR2 SMNVEV (reference sequence). This CDR3 contains 17 residues. CDR3: CASSQTGTGGTNEKLFF. The DNA for the CDR3 is TGTGCCAGCAGTCAGACTGGGACAGGGGGCACTAATGAAAAACTGTTTTTT.

This clone occurred once. The chain recombines TRBV5-1 with TRBJ1-4; D call uncertain. CDR1 is SGHRS, CDR2 YFSETQ, per germline. This CDR3 region has 11 residues. Trimming left V 5 bases short and J 5 bases short, with 4 bases between. The CDR3 bases are TGCGCCAGCAGTCAAAATGAAAAACTGTTTTTT. It is translated as CASSQNEKLFF.

The chain carries TRBV4-1 and TRBJ1-3; D uncertain. The V end lost 0 bases, the J end lost 0 bases, and 15 bases lay between the germline ends. Per germline, CDR1 MGHRA and CDR2 YSYEKL. The CDR3 is made up of 18 amino acids. The CDR3 reads CASSQDLNGLISGNTIYF. DNA of the CDR3: TGCGCCAGCAGCCAAGATCTGAACGGACTAATCTCTGGAAACACCATATATTTT.

The chain employs TRBV6-4 and TRBJ2-1; the D gene is possibly TRBD2 (6 bases). The V end lost 0 bases, the J end lost 8 bases, and 11 bases lay between the germline ends. Germline-derived CDR1 and CDR2 are MRHNA and SNTAGT. CDR3 size: 14 residues. DNA for the CDR3: TGTGCCAGCAGTGACTCCAACGGGGGTGATGAGCAGTTCTTC. This gives the protein CASSDSNGGDEQFF.

J is TRBJ1-1 and V is TRBV2; D ambiguous. The CDR3 is 14 residues long. Trimming took 3 bases from V and 0 from J, leaving 8 bases between them. Germline CDR1 is SNHLY and CDR2 is FYNNEI. CDR3 loop: CASSEKLMNTEAFF. The CDR3 coding sequence is TGTGCCAGCAGTGAGAAGCTTATGAACACTGAAGCTTTCTTT.

Comments on this clone: Since a much larger clone is just one base distant, this may be a read error. The chain couples TRBV11-2 to TRBJ2-1, with 7 bases matching TRBD2. With 3 bases clipped from V and 0 bases from J, the junction kept 2 bases outside the gene matches. The CDR3 has 15 residues. Germline V gene sequence: CDR1 SGHAT, CDR2 FQNNGV. The CDR3 spells CASSLGGSSYNEQFF. The CDR3, as DNA: TGTGCCAGCAGCTTGGGGGGGAGCTCCTACAATGAGCAGTTCTTC.

The chain links TRBV7-6 to TRBJ2-2; D is perhaps TRBD1 (5 bases). Per germline, CDR1 SGHVS and CDR2 FNYEAQ. The germline V and J ends were trimmed by 5 bases and 7 bases, with 20 bases remaining between them. The CDR3 spans 16 residues. As DNA, the CDR3 is TGTGCCAGCAGCCAGTTATGGCAGGGTGCGAACGGGGAGCTGTTTTTT. Translation: CASSQLWQGANGELFF.

The V and J genes are TRBV30 and TRBJ2-1; TRBD2 matches 7 bases. CDR1 is GTSNPN, CDR2 SVGIG, per germline (reference sequence). CDR3 length: 17 residues. The junction had 14 bases not matched to a gene; V was cut back by 0 bases and J by 6 bases. The CDR3 DNA is TGTGCCTGGAGTGTAGGCGGGAGATATTTACGGGGCAATGAGCAGTTCTTC. It yields the protein CAWSVGGRYLRGNEQFF.

This clone came up once. The CDR3 reads CASTSRRQNTEAFF. CDR3 nucleotide sequence: TGTGCCAGCACCTCCAGGCGTCAAAACACTGAAGCTTTCTTT. This rearrangement joins TRBV19 to TRBJ1-1; no clear D gene. The germline CDR1 and CDR2 sequences are LNHDA and SQIVND (reference sequence). The CDR3 is 14 residues long. V dropped 9 bases and J dropped 2 bases, with 16 bases sitting between them.

V is TRBV6-1 and J is TRBJ2-5, with TRBD2 matching over 13 bases. The germline V gene has CDR1 MNHNS and CDR2 SASEGT. CDR3 length: 17 residues. V trimming: 0 bases; J trimming: 1 base; junction bases outside the gene matches: 2. The CDR3 spells CASSEARLAGGQETQYF. The CDR3 coding sequence is TGTGCCAGCAGTGAAGCACGACTAGCGGGAGGCCAAGAGACCCAGTACTTC.

The chain recombines TRBV2 with TRBJ2-1, with D tentatively TRBD1 (6 bases). The CDR3 consists of 18 residues. V gave up 0 bases and J gave up 5 bases, with 20 bases separating them. The germline CDR1 and CDR2 sequences are SNHLY and FYNNEI. CDR3 amino acids: CASSEAVLAGETNNEQFF. For the CDR3, the DNA is TGTGCCAGCAGTGAAGCGGTCCTGGCAGGGGAAACCAACAATGAGCAGTTCTTC.